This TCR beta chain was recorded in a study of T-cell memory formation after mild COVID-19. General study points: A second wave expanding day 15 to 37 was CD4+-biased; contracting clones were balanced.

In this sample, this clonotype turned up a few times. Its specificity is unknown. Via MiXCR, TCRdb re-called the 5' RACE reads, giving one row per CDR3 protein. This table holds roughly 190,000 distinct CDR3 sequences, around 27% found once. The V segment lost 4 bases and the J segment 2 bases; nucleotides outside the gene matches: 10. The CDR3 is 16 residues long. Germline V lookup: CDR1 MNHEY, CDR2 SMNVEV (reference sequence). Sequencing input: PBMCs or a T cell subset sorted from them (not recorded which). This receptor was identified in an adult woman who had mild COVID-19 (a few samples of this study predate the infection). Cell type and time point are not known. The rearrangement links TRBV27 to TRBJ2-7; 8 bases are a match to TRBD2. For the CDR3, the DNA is TGTGCCAGCAGTTATCGGGAGGGCCTAGGAACCTACGAGCAGTACTTC. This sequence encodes CASSYREGLGTYEQYF.